This T cell receptor beta chain originates from a study of blood T cell repertoires in COVID-19 (dated by TCRdb to about 2020). About the investigation overall: Collaborator samples came from the United States, Italy and Spain and covered acute and convalescent phases of COVID-19. The prospective study material was composed of cDNA or gDNA derived from T cells, B-cell-depleted T cells, or PBMCs. The samples were drawn from two sources: the first 160 participants of the ongoing ImmuneRACE study, and some 1,300 subjects contributed by 6 global collaborators. Where available, HLA class I and class II types were obtained from metadata supplied by the sample provider rather than from assay-based typing. The repertoires were released in a freely available public database meant as a resource for research on the immune response to SARS-CoV-2. A de-identified subject ID, COVID-19 status, age in years and sex were almost always included in the sample metadata. The dataset comprised deeply sampled blood TCRbeta repertoires from subjects exposed to, actively infected with, or recovered from COVID-19.

The CDR3 runs 15 residues from the cysteine to the phenylalanine. Only the CDR3 portion is preserved as DNA: 45 bases, with reading frame beginning at the first base. Trimming leaves V shorter by 3 bases and J shorter by 1 base, with the junction holding 2 bases beyond the gene matches. CDR1 and CDR2 are drawn from the germline V gene: SGHNT, YENEEA. TCRbeta CDR3 regions were amplified from genomic DNA using the immunoSEQ Assay, a bias-controlled multiplex PCR. As for the authors' bioinformatics: Within the assay, amplification of reference gene primers was used to estimate how many nucleated cells each sample contained. To quantify the absolute abundance of each unique TCRbeta CDR3 rearrangement, sequence reads were collapsed and filtered. For each sample, productive Simpson clonality was calculated by taking the square root of Simpson's diversity index across productive rearrangements. The table was pulled from immuneACCESS by TCRdb, which kept in-frame rearrangements only. Such tables lose some clones; where checked, under half of the loss comes from unresolved V genes, and the rest has no known cause. V and J calls and clone size are as listed in that table; D and trimming were resolved from the DNA. The sample table records fewer than 250,000 clones; over 90% of these occur just once. The ten largest clones represent roughly 0.79% of the sample.

Findings and caveats that apply to the study as a whole: The quantity of clinical and demographic metadata differed by source and by participant and was supplied without curation.

For this clone: Its antigen target is currently unknown. The record has no base qualities; no much larger clone is one base away.

At one collaborating source in Seattle, patients were enrolled during active infection and were followed longitudinally through the course of disease. Whole blood was collected in K2EDTA tubes by collaborating institutions according to the institutions' own protocols. For TCRbeta analysis, collaborators shipped samples as frozen whole blood, isolated PBMCs, or DNA extracted from either of those sample types. Sample: peripheral blood. The rearranged segments are TRBV11-3 and TRBJ2-2, with 7 central nucleotides matching TRBD1. The sequence came from a young man with COVID-19, enrolled during active disease. The DNA is TGTGCCAGCAGCTTGGGGACAGAGAACACCGGGGAGCTGTTTTTT. This yields the protein CASSLGTENTGELFF.